A selection of T cell receptor beta chains follows, all from one sample in a study of T cell changes during pregnancy in multiple sclerosis. Profiling relied on immunoSEQ multiplex PCR, and the TCRdb table lists in-frame clones only, not all of them. The sample includes about 24,000 clones, 90% seen only once; the top ten take 9.4%. The material sequenced was CD8+ T cells from peripheral blood mononuclear cells, taken in the third trimester of pregnancy. The receptors originated from a female donor in good health, enrolled as a control in a pregnancy study. The CDR3 runs from the conserved cysteine through the conserved F or W. D genes are given only for firm matches. Clone size is not always given. Where it is, it says once, few, many or a class for expanded clones.

abundance | j_gene | d_gene | len | v_gene | CDR3nt | CDR3aa
NA | TRBJ1-2 | NA | 14 | TRBV27 | TGTGCCAGCAGTTTCGGTCGCGGCGACTATGGCTACACCTTC | CASSFGRGDYGYTF
NA | TRBJ1-1 | NA | 10 | TRBV19 | TGTGTTGCGGGGACGGTCCGAGCTTTCTTT | CVAGTVRAFF
NA | TRBJ2-7 | TRBD1 | 13 | TRBV5-4 | TGTGCCAGCAGCTTAGGGGGCCGCTACGAGCAGTACTTC | CASSLGGRYEQYF
NA | TRBJ2-1 | NA | 13 | TRBV27 | TGTGCCAGCAGTTGGAGCGATTACAATGAGCAGTTCTTC | CASSWSDYNEQFF
NA | TRBJ2-1 | TRBD2 | 15 | TRBV6-4 | TGTGCCAGCAGCGCACTAGCGGGGTCTTATAATGAGCAGTTCTTC | CASSALAGSYNEQFF
once | TRBJ2-1 | TRBD2 | 19 | TRBV9 | TGTGCCAGCAGCGTAGCTCGACTAGCGGGGGCGCCACCTTACAATGAGCAGTTCTTC | CASSVARLAGAPPYNEQFF
NA | TRBJ2-5 | TRBD2 | 16 | TRBV9 | TGTGCCAGTGGAAATGAGGGACTAGCGGGAGTGGAGACCCAGTACTTC | CASGNEGLAGVETQYF
NA | TRBJ1-1 | NA | 14 | TRBV10-3 | TGTGCCACCACCTATGGACAGTCGAACACTGAAGCTTTCTTT | CATTYGQSNTEAFF
NA | TRBJ2-1 | NA | 17 | TRBV5-1 | TGCGCCAGCAGCTTGTTTTTGGAAGGGAGCTCCTACAATGAGCAGTTCTTC | CASSLFLEGSSYNEQFF
once | TRBJ2-1 | NA | 11 | TRBV20-1 | TGCAGTGCTAAGCGAAGCGATGAGCAGTTCTTC | CSAKRSDEQFF
NA | TRBJ2-7 | TRBD1 | 14 | TRBV4-1 | TGCGCCAGCAGCCACAGGACAGGGAGCTACGAGCAGTACTTC | CASSHRTGSYEQYF
NA | TRBJ2-7 | TRBD2 | 16 | TRBV27 | TGTGCCAGCAGTTACTCTAGCGGGAGGGCCCGAGAAGAGCAGTACTTC | CASSYSSGRAREEQYF
NA | TRBJ2-1 | TRBD2 | 18 | TRBV29-1 | TGCAGCGTTGAAGATCGGACTAGCGGGGCGGATTCCTACAATGAGCAGTTCTTC | CSVEDRTSGADSYNEQFF
NA | TRBJ1-5 | TRBD1 | 15 | TRBV27 | TGTGCCAGCAGCTGGGGACAGGGGGCCAATCAGCCCCAGCATTTT | CASSWGQGANQPQHF
NA | TRBJ1-5 | TRBD1 | 15 | TRBV5-1 | TGCGCCAGCAGCTCCGACAGGGGAGTCAATCAGCCCCAGCATTTT | CASSSDRGVNQPQHF
NA | TRBJ1-1 | NA | 13 | TRBV5-1 | TGCGCCAGCAGCGAAGCAGGCCAAACGCCGGCTTTCTTT | CASSEAGQTPAFF
NA | TRBJ1-1 | NA | 11 | TRBV27 | TGTGCCAGCATGAAGGGGACTGAAGCTTTCTTT | CASMKGTEAFF
NA | TRBJ2-5 | NA | 14 | TRBV6-4 | TGTGCCAGCAGTGACTCGATAGGGACTGGGACCCAGTACTTC | CASSDSIGTGTQYF
once | TRBJ2-5 | TRBD2 | 16 | TRBV9 | TGTGCCAGCAGCCCAGGACTAGCGGGAGGGTTAGAGACCCAGTACTTC | CASSPGLAGGLETQYF
once | TRBJ1-2 | NA | 15 | TRBV7-8 | TGTGCCAGCAGCTTAGGGACTGCTCCCGGCTATGGCTACACCTTC | CASSLGTAPGYGYTF
once | TRBJ1-6 | NA | 12 | TRBV7-8 | TGTGCCAGCAGGGGGCACTATTCGGCCCTCCACTTT | CASRGHYSALHF
NA | TRBJ2-5 | TRBD1 | 15 | TRBV7-9 | TGTGCCAGCAGCTTACTAGGACAGGGCCAAGAGACCCAGTACTTC | CASSLLGQGQETQYF